This TCR beta chain was recorded in a study of blood T cell repertoires in COVID-19. For the study at large: Nucleic acid was either cDNA or gDNA, and it came from T cells, B-cell-depleted T cells, or PBMCs.

Original methodology: Cell counts per sample came from amplifying reference gene primers. The repertoire was sequenced with immunoSEQ multiplex PCR; TCRdb's copy has only in-frame clones and lacks some. D and trimming come from the DNA, and the V and J calls and clone size come from that table. The sample includes 250,000 to 300,000 clones, 88% seen only once; the top ten take approximately 10%. This TCR was sampled from a woman under 40 with COVID-19, enrolled during active disease. Material: peripheral blood.

CDR3 sequence reads: CASSELSSGNTIYF. The CDR3 nucleotides are TGTGCCAGCAGTGAACTTAGCTCTGGAAACACCATATATTTT. V is TRBV6-1 and J is TRBJ1-3; D is unresolved. Germline V gene lookup returns CDR1 MNHNS and CDR2 SASEGT. The germline V and J ends were trimmed by 2 bases and 0 bases, with 5 bases remaining between them. This CDR3 contains 14 residues.